Each of the 4 T cell receptor beta chains below was sequenced from the same sample in a study of CD8 T cells in ankylosing spondylitis. Findings and limits, study-wide: A TCR beta motif of eight highly homologous variants appeared characteristic of ankylosing spondylitis blood.

Antigens for these TCRs are unknown. TCRdb fed the 5' RACE reads into MiXCR, producing one record per CDR3 protein. The sample carries fewer than 750,000 distinct CDR3 sequences, around 19% recorded once. Material for sequencing was blood, either unsorted or a sorted T cell fraction (not recorded which). These receptor sequences come from a male donor with ankylosing spondylitis.

V is TRBV15 and J is TRBJ1-1; the D is unclear. The CDR3 length is 16 residues. Trimming removed 5 bases from V and 2 bases from J, with 18 bases in between. The germline V gene encodes CDR1 LNHNV and CDR2 YYDKDF (reference sequence). DNA for the CDR3: TGTGCCACCAGCCAAACCTTGGGTACACTCAACACTGAAGCTTTCTTT. Translating gives CATSQTLGTLNTEAFF.

The gene calls are TRBV9 and TRBJ2-1, with 13 bases matching TRBD2. The trim removed 7 bases at V and 6 bases at J, leaving 1 base unmatched. The CDR3 loop spans 13 amino acids. CDR1 SGDLS and CDR2 YYNGEE come from the germline V gene. CDR3 bases: TGTGCCAGCGGGACTAGCGGGATCAATGAGCAGTTCTTC. Translating gives CASGTSGINEQFF.

This sequence joins TRBV4-1 and TRBJ2-3; 10 bases line up with TRBD2. From germline, CDR1 is MGHRA and CDR2 YSYEKL. V gave up 0 bases and J gave up 2 bases; unmatched junction bases: 2. This CDR3 has 16 residues. The CDR3 DNA follows: TGCGCCAGCAGCCAAGACACTAGCGGGATCACAGATACGCAGTATTTT. This gives the protein CASSQDTSGITDTQYF.

The chain couples TRBV12-3 or TRBV12-4 to TRBJ2-3; D remains unclear. V was cut by 5 bases and J by 7 bases, with 10 bases left in between. This CDR3 has 12 amino acids. The CDR3 nucleotides read TGTGCCAGCAGTCCGACCGAAAATACGCAGTATTTT. Protein sequence: CASSPTENTQYF.